This T cell receptor beta chain was recovered during a study of beta chain features in type 1 diabetes. Study observations and caveats: Lower insertion and higher deletion counts appeared at VDJ junctions in type 1 diabetes patients. Cells with high TCR expression could be over-represented by cDNA sequencing. The naive, central memory and Treg TCRB repertoires of patients appeared to be more similar to one another than those of healthy donors.

CD4+ cells of the naive, central memory, regulatory and stem cell-like memory types were sorted via CD45RO/CCR7/CD25/CD127/CD95/CD27. With 7 bases removed from V and 0 bases from J, the gap between germline ends came to 7 bases. This CDR3 has 12 amino acids. Germline V gene lookup returns CDR1 SNHLY and CDR2 FYNNEI. Expressed TCRB transcripts were sequenced after all isolated RNA was converted to cDNA. The method was immunoSEQ multiplex PCR; TCRdb's version includes in-frame clones alone and lacks a portion of them. Of 130,000 to 150,000 clones listed, more than 9% are singletons. This clone was observed a handful of times. The target antigen is unknown. Other DNA sequences of this sample code for an identical CDR3.

The V call is TRBV2, the J call TRBJ2-7, with D tentatively TRBD1 (5 bases). The receptor was derived from a young man in good health. Sequenced: naive CD4+ T cells from blood. The CDR3 loop is CASTRDSYEQYF. CDR3 nucleotide sequence: TGTGCCAGCACCAGGGACTCCTACGAGCAGTACTTC.